The present T cell receptor (beta chain) was sequenced within a study of blood T cell repertoires in COVID-19. The wider study: The study drew acute and convalescent COVID-19 samples from the United States, Italy and Spain. T cells, B-cell-depleted T cells, or PBMCs provided the cDNA or gDNA that served as material.

This clone was detected a few times. As originally analysed: From reference gene primer amplification, estimates of nucleated cell counts were derived. This table comes from immunoSEQ multiplex PCR, and its TCRdb copy is limited to in-frame clones, with some not included. V and J calls and clone size are those listed in that table; D and trimming were worked out from the DNA. The sample contains some 76,000 clones, roughly 80% of which appear only once. CDR1 is MNHEY and CDR2 is SVGAGI in the germline V gene. CDR3 length: 11 amino acids. The V segment lost 7 bases and the J segment 7 bases; nucleotides outside the gene matches: 4.

The chain links TRBV6-5 to TRBJ2-7; TRBD1 matches at 7 bases. Input material: peripheral blood. This clonotype originated in a man aged 50-59 years with acute or convalescent COVID-19. CDR3 DNA: TGTGCCAGCAAACAGGGGAGAGAGCAGTACTTC. It translates to CASKQGREQYF.